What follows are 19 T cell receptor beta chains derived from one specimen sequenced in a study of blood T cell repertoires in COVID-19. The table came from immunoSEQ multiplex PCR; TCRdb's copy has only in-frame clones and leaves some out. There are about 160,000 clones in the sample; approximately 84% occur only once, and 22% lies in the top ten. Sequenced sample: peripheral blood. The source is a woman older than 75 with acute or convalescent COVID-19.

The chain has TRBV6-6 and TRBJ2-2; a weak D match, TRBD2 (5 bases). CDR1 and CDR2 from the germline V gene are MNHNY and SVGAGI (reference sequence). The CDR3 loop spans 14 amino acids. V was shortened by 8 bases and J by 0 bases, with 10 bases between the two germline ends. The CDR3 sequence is CASGEFANTGELFF. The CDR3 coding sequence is TGTGCCAGCGGGGAGTTCGCGAACACCGGGGAGCTGTTTTTT.

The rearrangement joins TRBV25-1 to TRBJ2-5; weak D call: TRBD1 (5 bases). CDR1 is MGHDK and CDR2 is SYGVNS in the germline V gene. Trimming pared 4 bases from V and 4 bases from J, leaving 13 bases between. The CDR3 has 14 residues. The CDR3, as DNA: TGTGCCAGCAGTGCGGGTGGGGCCCCAGAGACCCAGTACTTC. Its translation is CASSAGGAPETQYF.

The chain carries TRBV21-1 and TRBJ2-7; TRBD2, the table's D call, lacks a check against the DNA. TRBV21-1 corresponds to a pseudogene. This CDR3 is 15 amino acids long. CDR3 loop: CASSKGASGRYEQYF. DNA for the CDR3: TGTGCCAGCAGCAAAGGCGCTAGCGGGAGGTACGAGCAGTACTTC.

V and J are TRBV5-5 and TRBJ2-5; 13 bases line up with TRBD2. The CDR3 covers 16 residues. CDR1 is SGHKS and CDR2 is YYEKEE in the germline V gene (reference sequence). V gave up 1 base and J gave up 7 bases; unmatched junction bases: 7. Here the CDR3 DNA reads TGTGCCAGCAGCTTGTTGTGGACTAGCGGGAGCACGACCCAGTACTTC. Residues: CASSLLWTSGSTTQYF.

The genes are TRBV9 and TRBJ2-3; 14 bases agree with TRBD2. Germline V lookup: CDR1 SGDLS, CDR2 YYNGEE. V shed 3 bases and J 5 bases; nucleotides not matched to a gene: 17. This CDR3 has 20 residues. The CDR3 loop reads CASSAYPTSGRAGGGDTQYF. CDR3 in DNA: TGTGCCAGCAGCGCCTATCCGACTAGCGGGAGGGCCGGTGGGGGAGATACGCAGTATTTT.

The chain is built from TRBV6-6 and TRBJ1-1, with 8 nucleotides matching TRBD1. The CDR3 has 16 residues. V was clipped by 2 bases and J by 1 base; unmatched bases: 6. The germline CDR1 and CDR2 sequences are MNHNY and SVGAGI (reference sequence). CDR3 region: CASSYPRTGTNTEAFF. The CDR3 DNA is TGTGCCAGCAGTTACCCGAGGACAGGGACGAACACTGAAGCTTTCTTT.

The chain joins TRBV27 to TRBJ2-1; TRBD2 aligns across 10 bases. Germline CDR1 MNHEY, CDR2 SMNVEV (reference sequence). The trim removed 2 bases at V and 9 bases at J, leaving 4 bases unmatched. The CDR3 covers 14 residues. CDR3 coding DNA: TGTGCCAGCAGTTTAACTAGCGGGAAGGGTGAGCAGTTCTTC. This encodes CASSLTSGKGEQFF.

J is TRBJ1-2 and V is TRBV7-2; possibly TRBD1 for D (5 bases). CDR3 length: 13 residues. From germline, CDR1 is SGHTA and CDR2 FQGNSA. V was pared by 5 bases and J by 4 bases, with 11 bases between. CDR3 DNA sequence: TGTGCCAGCAGCCTCCAGGGCGGCTATGGCTACACCTTC. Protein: CASSLQGGYGYTF.

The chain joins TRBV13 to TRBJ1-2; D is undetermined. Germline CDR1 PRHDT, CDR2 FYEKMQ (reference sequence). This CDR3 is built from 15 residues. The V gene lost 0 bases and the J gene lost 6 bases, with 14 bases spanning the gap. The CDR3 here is CASSLGTRQVDGYTF. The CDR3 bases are TGTGCCAGCAGCTTAGGGACAAGGCAAGTAGATGGCTACACCTTC.

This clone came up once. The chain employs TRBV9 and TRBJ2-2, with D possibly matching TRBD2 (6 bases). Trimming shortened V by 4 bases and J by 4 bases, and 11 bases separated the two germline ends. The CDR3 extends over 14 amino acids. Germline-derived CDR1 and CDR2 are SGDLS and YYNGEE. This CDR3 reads CASSPSGSTGELFF. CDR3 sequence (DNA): TGTGCCAGCAGCCCCAGCGGGTCCACCGGGGAGCTGTTTTTT.

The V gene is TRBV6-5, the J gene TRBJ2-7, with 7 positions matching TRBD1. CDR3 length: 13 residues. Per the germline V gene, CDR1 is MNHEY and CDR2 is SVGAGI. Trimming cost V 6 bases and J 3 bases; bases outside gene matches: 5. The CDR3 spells CASRPGQIYEQYF. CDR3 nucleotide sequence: TGTGCCAGCAGACCGGGACAGATCTACGAGCAGTACTTC.

CDR3 sequence reads: CASSQDAVNTEAFF. DNA of the CDR3: TGCGCCAGCAGCCAAGACGCAGTGAACACTGAAGCTTTCTTT. The chain carries TRBV4-1 and TRBJ1-1; D is ambiguous. The germline V gene encodes CDR1 MGHRA and CDR2 YSYEKL. Trimming left V 0 bases short and J 0 bases short, with 5 bases between. The CDR3 is 14 amino acids.

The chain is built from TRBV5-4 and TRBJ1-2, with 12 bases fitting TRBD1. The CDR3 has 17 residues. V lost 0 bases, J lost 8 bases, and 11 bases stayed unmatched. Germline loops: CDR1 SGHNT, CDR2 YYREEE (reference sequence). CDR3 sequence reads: CASSLVGTGGGGRGYTF. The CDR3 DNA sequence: TGTGCCAGCAGCTTGGTGGGGACAGGGGGCGGCGGCCGGGGCTACACCTTC. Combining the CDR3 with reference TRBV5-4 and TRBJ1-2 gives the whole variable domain ETGVTQSPTHLIKTRGQQVTLRCSSQSGHNTVSWYQQALGQGPQFIFQYYREEENGRGNFPPRFSGLQFPNYSSELNVNALELDDSALYLCASSLVGTGGGGRGYTFGSGTRLTVV.

This CDR3 reads CASSRLAGVSWTDTQYF. CDR3 coding DNA: TGTGCCAGCAGCCGGCTAGCGGGAGTATCTTGGACAGATACGCAGTATTTT. The rearrangement uses TRBV9 and TRBJ2-3; TRBD2 agrees at 10 bases. With V trimmed by 4 bases and J by 3 bases, 11 bases remained unmatched. The CDR3 is made up of 17 amino acids. Germline CDR1 and CDR2: SGDLS and YYNGEE.

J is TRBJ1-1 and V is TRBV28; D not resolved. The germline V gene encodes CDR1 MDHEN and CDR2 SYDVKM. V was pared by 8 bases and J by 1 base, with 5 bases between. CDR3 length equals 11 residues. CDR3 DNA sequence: TGTGCCAGCTCCCGGAACACTGAAGCTTTCTTT. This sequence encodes CASSRNTEAFF.

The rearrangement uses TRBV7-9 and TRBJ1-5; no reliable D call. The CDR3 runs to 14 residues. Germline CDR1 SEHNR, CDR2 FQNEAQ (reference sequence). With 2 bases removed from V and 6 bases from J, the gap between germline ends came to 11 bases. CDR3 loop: CASSLSGGSQPQHF. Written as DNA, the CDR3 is TGTGCCAGCAGCTTATCGGGAGGGAGTCAGCCCCAGCATTTT.

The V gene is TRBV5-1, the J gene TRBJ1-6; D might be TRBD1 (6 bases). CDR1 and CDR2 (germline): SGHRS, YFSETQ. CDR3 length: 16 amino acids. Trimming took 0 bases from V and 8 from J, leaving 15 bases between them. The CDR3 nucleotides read TGCGCCAGCAGCTTGGGGGCGACAGGATTCGATTCACCCCTCCACTTT. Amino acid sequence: CASSLGATGFDSPLHF.

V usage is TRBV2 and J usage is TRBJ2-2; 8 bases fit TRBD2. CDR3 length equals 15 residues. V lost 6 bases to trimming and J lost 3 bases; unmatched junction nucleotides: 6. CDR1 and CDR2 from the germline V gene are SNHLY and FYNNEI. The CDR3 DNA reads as TGTGCCAGCAGATCCGGACTAGCTGACACCGGGGAGCTGTTTTTT. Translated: CASRSGLADTGELFF.

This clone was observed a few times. The DNA of the CDR3 is TGTGCCAGCAGCTCAGTAGCGGGTGACTACGAGCAGTACTTC. Protein sequence: CASSSVAGDYEQYF. V usage is TRBV7-2 and J usage is TRBJ2-7; TRBD2 matches 7 bases. Trimming took 4 bases from V and 3 from J; bases not matched to a gene: 6. The CDR3 runs to 14 residues. Per the germline V gene, CDR1 is SGHTA and CDR2 is FQGNSA.